The 31 T cell receptor beta chains below were found in one sample sequenced in a study of blood T cell repertoires in COVID-19. Assay: immunoSEQ multiplex PCR; the TCRdb copy retains only in-frame clones and omits some. The sample carries 120,000 or so clones, 70% to 90% recorded once. The sequencing sample was made of peripheral blood. These receptors were obtained from a man in his forties or fifties with acute or convalescent COVID-19.

This sequence joins TRBV6-6 and TRBJ2-7; TRBD2 aligns across 13 bases. The CDR3 extends over 15 amino acids. Germline CDR1 and CDR2: MNHNY and SVGAGI (reference sequence). Germline trimming cut 8 bases from V and 2 bases from J; bases unmatched to any gene: 6. The CDR3 loop reads CASRTSGGRAYEQYF. CDR3 DNA sequence: TGTGCCAGCCGGACTAGCGGGGGACGGGCCTACGAGCAGTACTTC.

The chain is built from TRBV4-1 and TRBJ2-1; 7 bases are shared with TRBD1. J lost 2 bases, V lost 4 bases, and 8 bases had no gene match. CDR1 is MGHRA and CDR2 is YSYEKL in the germline V gene. The CDR3 is 16 residues long. The CDR3 loop reads CASSPSLGTAYNEQFF. The CDR3 nucleotides read TGCGCCAGCAGCCCCTCTCTAGGGACAGCCTACAATGAGCAGTTCTTC.

The chain employs TRBV21-1 and TRBJ2-7; TRBD1, the table's D call, lacks a check against the DNA. TRBV21-1 is tagged as a pseudogene. This CDR3 comprises 14 residues. CDR3 region: CASSKNPCRNEQYF. The DNA of the CDR3 is TGTGCCAGCAGCAAAAACCCCTGCAGGAACGAGCAGTACTTC.

This chain uses TRBV12-5 with TRBJ1-1; 7 bases match TRBD1. The length of the CDR3 is 14 residues. Germline V gives CDR1 LGHNT, CDR2 FRNRAP. V was clipped by 5 bases and J by 1 base; unmatched bases: 4. CDR3 sequence: CASGPRTGNTEAFF. In nucleotides, the CDR3 is TGTGCTAGTGGTCCACGGACAGGGAACACTGAAGCTTTCTTT.

This clone was picked up one time. The chain recombines TRBV12-3 or TRBV12-4 with TRBJ2-7; D might be TRBD2 (6 bases). The V and J ends lost 6 bases and 0 bases respectively, with 6 bases between them. CDR3 length: 12 amino acids. The chain's CDR3 is CASSGSSYEQYF. In DNA form, the CDR3 reads TGTGCCAGCAGCGGGAGCTCCTACGAGCAGTACTTC.

The V and J genes are TRBV2 and TRBJ2-7, with 11 bases identical to TRBD1. Germline lookup yields CDR1 SNHLY and CDR2 FYNNEI. This CDR3 has 13 residues. V dropped 6 bases and J dropped 4; count of bases not matched to a gene: 2. CDR3 region: CASRGTGGYEQYF. For the CDR3, the DNA is TGTGCCAGCAGAGGGACAGGGGGTTACGAGCAGTACTTC.

CDR3 sequence: CASSRRQGDTNIQYF. CDR3 in DNA: TGTGCCAGCAGTCGAAGGCAGGGGGACACCAACATTCAGTACTTC. This chain uses TRBV27 with TRBJ2-4, with 7 bases aligning to TRBD1. CDR1 and CDR2 from the germline V gene are MNHEY and SMNVEV (reference sequence). The V gene end was trimmed by 5 bases and the J gene end by 7 bases; junction bases not matched to a gene: 11. CDR3 length: 15 amino acids.

The chain couples TRBV6-5 to TRBJ2-3; 12 bases match TRBD2. Germline trimming cut 6 bases from V and 5 bases from J; bases unmatched to any gene: 6. CDR1 MNHEY and CDR2 SVGAGI come from the germline V gene. The CDR3 sequence is 15 residues long. The CDR3 sequence: CASSRPGLAGDTQYF. CDR3 DNA sequence: TGTGCCAGCAGCAGACCGGGACTAGCGGGAGATACGCAGTATTTT.

This clone was seen only a few times. V is TRBV7-2 and J is TRBJ2-7; 8 bases map to TRBD2. The CDR3 contains 15 residues. In germline, CDR1 is SGHTA, CDR2 FQGNSA. The V gene end was trimmed by 5 bases and the J gene end by 6 bases; junction bases not matched to a gene: 12. The CDR3 coding sequence is TGTGCCAGCAGCCCCCAGCTTAGCGGGAATGGCGAGCAGTACTTC. It yields the protein CASSPQLSGNGEQYF.

This clone was observed a few times. V and J are TRBV3-1 (or the pseudogene TRBV3-2) and TRBJ2-7, with a weak D call TRBD1 (6 bases). V shed 0 bases and J shed 5 bases, with 11 bases lying between them. There are 14 residues in the CDR3. Germline V gene sequence: CDR1 LGHDT, CDR2 YNNKEL (reference sequence). In DNA form, the CDR3 reads TGTGCCAGCAGCCAAGATGGGGGCTGGGACGAGCAGTACTTC. Translated: CASSQDGGWDEQYF.

This sequence joins TRBV4-3 and TRBJ1-1; weak D call: TRBD1 (6 bases). Germline CDR1 is LGHNA and CDR2 is YSLEER. The CDR3 consists of 16 residues. V lost 3 bases to trimming and J lost 1 base, with 15 bases between them. The CDR3 reads CASSHPGRGANTEAFF. The CDR3, as DNA: TGCGCCAGCAGCCACCCAGGGAGGGGGGCGAACACTGAAGCTTTCTTT.

The rearrangement joins TRBV5-4 to TRBJ1-2; unclear D gene. From germline, CDR1 is SGHNT and CDR2 YYREEE (reference sequence). V was pared by 2 bases and J by 6 bases, with 14 bases between. The length of the CDR3 is 14 residues. The DNA for the CDR3 is TGTGCCAGCAGCTTTCAAGGAGGGAAAGATGGCTACACCTTC. Translating it yields CASSFQGGKDGYTF.

V and J are TRBV7-2 and TRBJ1-4, with D unresolved. The germline V gene has CDR1 SGHTA and CDR2 FQGNSA. There are 15 residues in the CDR3. Trimming cost V 0 bases and J 3 bases, with 8 bases left between them. The CDR3 DNA sequence: TGTGCCAGCAGCTTAGCTGGGCCCCCTAATGAAAAACTGTTTTTT. It specifies CASSLAGPPNEKLFF.

The rearrangement links TRBV30 to TRBJ2-7; D perhaps matches TRBD1 (5 bases). This CDR3 has 12 amino acids. Looked up from germline, CDR1 is GTSNPN and CDR2 is SVGIG (reference sequence). V was shortened by 0 bases and J by 6 bases, with 9 bases between the two germline ends. DNA for the CDR3: TGTGCCTGGAGTGTATCAGGGTTCGAGCAGTACTTC. Its translation: CAWSVSGFEQYF.

J is TRBJ2-7 and V is TRBV5-1; 15 bases line up with TRBD2. The CDR3 covers 16 residues. From germline, CDR1 is SGHRS and CDR2 YFSETQ. The junction had 3 bases not matched to a gene; V was cut back by 2 bases and J by 3 bases. CDR3 nucleotide sequence: TGCGCCAGCAGCTTAGGGACTAGCGGGAGGTACTACGAGCAGTACTTC. It codes for CASSLGTSGRYYEQYF.

This clone was seen just once. The J gene is TRBJ1-1, the V gene TRBV6-6, with 10 nucleotides matching TRBD1. CDR1 is MNHNY and CDR2 is SVGAGI in the germline V gene (reference sequence). This CDR3 is 16 amino acids long. Trimming removed 6 bases from V and 0 bases from J; junction bases left unmatched: 7. The CDR3: CASRPVGQGLNTEAFF. In DNA form, the CDR3 reads TGTGCCAGCAGACCCGTGGGACAGGGGCTGAACACTGAAGCTTTCTTT.

The chain couples TRBV2 to TRBJ2-1; 7 positions agree with TRBD1. The CDR3 spans 14 residues. Per the germline V gene, CDR1 is SNHLY and CDR2 is FYNNEI. Trimming at V came to 6 bases and at J to 7 bases, leaving 9 bases not matched to a gene. The CDR3 nucleotides read TGTGCCAGCAGGTTCACAGGGGAAGGGAATGAGCAGTTCTTC. It encodes CASRFTGEGNEQFF. The variable domain in full, completed from reference TRBV2 and TRBJ2-1, reads EPEVTQTPSHQVTQMGQEVILRCVPISNHLYFYWYRQILGQKVEFLVSFYNNEISEKSEIFDDQFSVERPDGSNFTLKIRSTKLEDSAMYFCASRFTGEGNEQFFGPGTRLTVL.

V gene TRBV19 combines with J gene TRBJ1-1; weak D call: TRBD1 (5 bases). Trimming removed 4 bases from V and 9 bases from J, with 15 bases in between. The CDR3 runs to 13 residues. Germline V gene lookup returns CDR1 LNHDA and CDR2 SQIVND (reference sequence). The CDR3 reads CASSTLLGAQAFF. The CDR3 DNA sequence: TGTGCCAGTAGTACCCTGTTAGGGGCTCAAGCTTTCTTT.

This clone was found once. The chain recombines TRBV6-5 with TRBJ1-1; D uncertain. Germline V gene data show CDR1 as MNHEY and CDR2 as SVGAGI. The CDR3 sequence is 13 residues long. Trimming took off 11 bases at V and 5 bases at J, with 18 bases between the two ends. The CDR3 sequence: CAGRSTGETEAFF. The CDR3, as DNA: TGTGCCGGCCGGTCGACGGGAGAGACTGAAGCTTTCTTT.

The CDR3 sequence: CASSLGATDTQYF. The CDR3 coding sequence is TGTGCCAGCAGCTTAGGGGCCACAGATACGCAGTATTTT. This rearrangement joins TRBV7-9 to TRBJ2-3, with no clear D. V lost 1 base, J lost 2 bases, and 4 bases lay in between. The CDR3 runs 13 residues. Germline CDR1 reads SEHNR; CDR2 reads FQNEAQ (reference sequence).

The V and J genes are TRBV6-2 or TRBV6-3 and TRBJ2-1; 12 bases are a match to TRBD1. Trimming cost V 5 bases and J 7 bases; bases outside gene matches: 12. Germline values: CDR1 MNHEY, CDR2 SVGEGT. The CDR3 loop spans 17 amino acids. CDR3 nucleotides: TGTGCCAGCAGTCCCCCGGGACAGGGGGCAAGGAGAAATGAGCAGTTCTTC. As protein: CASSPPGQGARRNEQFF.

The chain has TRBV5-5 and TRBJ1-2; 7 bases are shared with TRBD1. The CDR3 has 16 amino acids. V trimming: 0 bases; J trimming: 5 bases; junction bases outside the gene matches: 10. Germline V gives CDR1 SGHKS, CDR2 YYEKEE (reference sequence). The CDR3 DNA follows: TGTGCCAGCAGCTTGGTGGCAGGGGGTACCCAGTATGGCTACACCTTC. It is translated as CASSLVAGGTQYGYTF.

This clone turned up a few times. The gene calls are TRBV5-5 and TRBJ2-7; possible D gene TRBD1, 7 bases. V lost 2 bases, J lost 4 bases, and 16 bases lay in between. Germline values: CDR1 SGHKS, CDR2 YYEKEE (reference sequence). CDR3 length: 15 residues. In DNA form, the CDR3 reads TGTGCCAGCAGCTTCGGGGCAGGGGGGATTTACGAGCAGTACTTC. It is translated as CASSFGAGGIYEQYF.

This chain links TRBV9 with TRBJ2-1; D perhaps matches TRBD2 (6 bases). Trimming took 0 bases from V and 5 from J, leaving 15 bases between them. Per germline, CDR1 SGDLS and CDR2 YYNGEE. The CDR3 runs to 16 residues. In DNA form, the CDR3 reads TGTGCCAGCAGCGTAGCTCTGCGGGAAGGCGACAATGAGCAGTTCTTC. This codes for CASSVALREGDNEQFF.

The J gene is TRBJ2-5, the V gene TRBV6-2 or TRBV6-3; no clear D gene. Germline values: CDR1 MNHEY, CDR2 SVGEGT. The CDR3 totals 12 residues. The germline V and J ends were trimmed by 3 bases and 5 bases, with 7 bases remaining between them. The CDR3 nucleotides are TGTGCCAGCAGTTATATTTCGGAGACCCAGTACTTC. This sequence encodes CASSYISETQYF.

This sequence joins TRBV5-4 and TRBJ2-7, with 10 bases that match TRBD2. The CDR3 extends over 14 amino acids. V shed 4 bases, J shed 3 bases, and the junction held 4 bases outside the gene matches. Germline V CDR1 and CDR2: SGHNT, YYREEE (reference sequence). CDR3 residues: CASSPGLADYEQYF. The CDR3 DNA is TGTGCCAGCAGCCCTGGACTAGCGGACTACGAGCAGTACTTC.

The chain uses TRBV12-3 or TRBV12-4 and TRBJ1-4, with 7 bases matching TRBD1. V shed 6 bases, J shed 6 bases, and the junction held 4 bases outside the gene matches. The CDR3 runs to 13 residues. The CDR3 DNA reads TGTGCCAGCAGCCGGGGACAGTATGAAAAACTGTTTTTT. Encoded protein: CASSRGQYEKLFF.

The chain has TRBV30 and TRBJ1-1; D gene uncertain. The germline gives CDR1 GTSNPN, CDR2 SVGIG (reference sequence). Trimming pared 0 bases from V and 3 bases from J, leaving 11 bases between. The CDR3 length is 14 residues. Here the CDR3 reads CAWSVRQAYTEAFF. The CDR3 DNA is TGTGCCTGGAGTGTTCGTCAGGCTTACACTGAAGCTTTCTTT.

This chain connects TRBV5-1 to TRBJ2-3, with D possibly TRBD2 on 6 matching bases. The ends were cut back, 6 bases at V and 0 bases at J, with 11 bases in the middle. Germline V CDR1 and CDR2: SGHRS, YFSETQ. The CDR3 runs 14 residues. As DNA, the CDR3 is TGCGCCAGCACCGGAGGGCTTAGCACAGATACGCAGTATTTT. This encodes CASTGGLSTDTQYF.

The J gene is TRBJ2-2, the V gene TRBV7-2; 9 positions match TRBD2. From germline, CDR1 is SGHTA and CDR2 FQGNSA. V lost 7 bases and J lost 4; bases outside the gene matches: 7. The CDR3 contains 15 residues. This CDR3 is CASINSGSGTGELFF. The CDR3 DNA reads as TGTGCCAGCATCAATAGCGGGAGTGGCACCGGGGAGCTGTTTTTT. The complete variable domain, with remaining parts taken from reference TRBV7-2 and TRBJ2-2, reads GAGVSQSPSNKVTEKGKDVELRCDPISGHTALYWYRQSLGQGLEFLIYFQGNSAPDKSGLPSDRFSAERTGGSVSTLTIQRTQQEDSAVYLCASINSGSGTGELFFGEGSRLTVL.

The gene calls are TRBV5-6 and TRBJ1-2, with 8 bases fitting TRBD1. Germline CDR1 is SGHDT and CDR2 is YYEEEE. The CDR3 consists of 14 residues. With 5 bases clipped from V and 4 bases from J, the junction kept 7 bases outside the gene matches. DNA for the CDR3: TGTGCCAGCAGTCCGGACAGGGAGGTCTATGGCTACACCTTC. Translating it yields CASSPDREVYGYTF.